This T cell receptor (beta chain) was retrieved from a study of sequential checkpoint blockade in melanoma. Study-level information: Randomization was 1:1 between first-line nivolumab→ipilimumab and ipilimumab→nivolumab. Maintenance nivolumab came after either treatment sequence.

Repertoires were generated with immunoSEQ multiplex PCR, while TCRdb's copy carries only in-frame clones and drops some. The sample consists of some 17,000 clones, 60% to 80% of them appearing once. Treatment noted: randomized to nivolumab then ipilimumab (arm A) or the reverse (arm B). Patients had received no earlier DNA-damaging chemotherapy. Germline lookup yields CDR1 SGHRS and CDR2 YFSETQ. The germline V and J ends were trimmed by 0 bases and 7 bases, with 11 bases remaining between them. The CDR3 spans 14 residues. The material was CD8+ T cells sorted from blood (inferred from file names), obtained from a patient given nivolumab and ipilimumab in sequence. The J gene is TRBJ1-5, the V gene TRBV5-1; the D gene is possibly TRBD1 (6 bases). This sequence was found in a human donor with melanoma. The CDR3 sequence: CASSLDPGGQPQHF. For the CDR3, the DNA is TGCGCCAGCAGCTTGGACCCGGGGGGCCAGCCCCAGCATTTT.